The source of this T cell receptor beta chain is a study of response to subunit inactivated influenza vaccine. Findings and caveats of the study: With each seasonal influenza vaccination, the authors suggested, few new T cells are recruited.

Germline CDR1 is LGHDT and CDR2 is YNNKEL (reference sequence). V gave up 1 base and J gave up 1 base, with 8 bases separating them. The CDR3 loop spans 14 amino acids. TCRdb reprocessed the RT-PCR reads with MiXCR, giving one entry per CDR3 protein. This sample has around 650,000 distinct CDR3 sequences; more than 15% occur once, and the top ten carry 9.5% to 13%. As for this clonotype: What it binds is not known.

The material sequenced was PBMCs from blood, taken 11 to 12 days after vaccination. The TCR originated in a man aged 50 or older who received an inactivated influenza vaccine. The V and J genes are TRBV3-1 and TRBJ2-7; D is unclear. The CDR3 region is CASSQGYGSYEQYF. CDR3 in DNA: TGTGCCAGCAGCCAAGGGTACGGGTCCTACGAGCAGTACTTC.